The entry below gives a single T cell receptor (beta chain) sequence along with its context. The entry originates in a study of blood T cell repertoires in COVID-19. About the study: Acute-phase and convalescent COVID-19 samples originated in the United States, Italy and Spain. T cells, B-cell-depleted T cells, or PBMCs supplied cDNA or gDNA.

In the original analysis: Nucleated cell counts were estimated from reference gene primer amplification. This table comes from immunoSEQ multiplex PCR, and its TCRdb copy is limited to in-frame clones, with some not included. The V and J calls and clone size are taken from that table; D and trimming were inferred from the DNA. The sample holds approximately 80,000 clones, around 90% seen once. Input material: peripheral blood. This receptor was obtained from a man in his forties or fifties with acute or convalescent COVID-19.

The CDR3 DNA sequence: TGTGCCAGCATGGTAGACAACTCTGGAAACACCATATATTTT. It translates to CASMVDNSGNTIYF. V usage is TRBV2 and J usage is TRBJ1-3; no clear D gene. The V end lost 7 bases, the J end lost 0 bases, and 10 bases lay between the germline ends. Germline V CDR1 and CDR2: SNHLY, FYNNEI. This CDR3 comprises 14 residues. Using reference TRBV2 and TRBJ1-3 for the parts outside the CDR3, the full variable domain is EPEVTQTPSHQVTQMGQEVILRCVPISNHLYFYWYRQILGQKVEFLVSFYNNEISEKSEIFDDQFSVERPDGSNFTLKIRSTKLEDSAMYFCASMVDNSGNTIYFGEGSWLTVV.